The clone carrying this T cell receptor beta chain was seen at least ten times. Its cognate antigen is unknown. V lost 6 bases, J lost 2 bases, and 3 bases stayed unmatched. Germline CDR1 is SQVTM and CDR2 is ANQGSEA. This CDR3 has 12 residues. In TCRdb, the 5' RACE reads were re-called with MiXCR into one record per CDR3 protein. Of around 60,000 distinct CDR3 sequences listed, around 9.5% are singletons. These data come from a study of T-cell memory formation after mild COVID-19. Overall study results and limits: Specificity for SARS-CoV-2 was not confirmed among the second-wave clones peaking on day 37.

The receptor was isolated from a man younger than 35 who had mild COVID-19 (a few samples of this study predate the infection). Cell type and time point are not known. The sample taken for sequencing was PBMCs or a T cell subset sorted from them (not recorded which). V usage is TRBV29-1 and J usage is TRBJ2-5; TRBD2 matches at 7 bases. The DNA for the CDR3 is TGCAGCGTCTGGGGGGGGCAAGAGACCCAGTACTTC. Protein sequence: CSVWGGQETQYF.